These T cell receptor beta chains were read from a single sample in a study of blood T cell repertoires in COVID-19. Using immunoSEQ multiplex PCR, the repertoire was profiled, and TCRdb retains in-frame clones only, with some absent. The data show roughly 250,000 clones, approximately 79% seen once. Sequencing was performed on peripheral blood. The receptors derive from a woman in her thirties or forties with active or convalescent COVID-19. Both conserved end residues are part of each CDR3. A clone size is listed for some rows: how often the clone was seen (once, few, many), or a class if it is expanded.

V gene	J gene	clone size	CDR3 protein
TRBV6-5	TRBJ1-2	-	CASRADRVYYGYTF
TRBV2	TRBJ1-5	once	CASSWDSRNQPQHF
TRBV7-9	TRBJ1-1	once	CASSGTGWNTEAFF
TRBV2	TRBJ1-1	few	CASNGDRGTEAFF
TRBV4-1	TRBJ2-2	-	CPRSRPGQGATGELFF
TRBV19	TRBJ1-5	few	CASSGDRANQPQHF
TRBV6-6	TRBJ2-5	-	CATGGVVRSETQYF
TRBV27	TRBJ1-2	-	CASRSLGYGYTF
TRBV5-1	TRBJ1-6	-	CASSLVGGAGNSPLHF
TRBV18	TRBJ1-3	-	CASSPVTGTGNTIYF
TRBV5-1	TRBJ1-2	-	CASSLTYTGRVGYTF
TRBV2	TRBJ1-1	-	CASSEGVMNTEAFF
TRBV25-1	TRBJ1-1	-	CASSEWQENTEAFF
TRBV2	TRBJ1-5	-	CASSGTGSQPQHF